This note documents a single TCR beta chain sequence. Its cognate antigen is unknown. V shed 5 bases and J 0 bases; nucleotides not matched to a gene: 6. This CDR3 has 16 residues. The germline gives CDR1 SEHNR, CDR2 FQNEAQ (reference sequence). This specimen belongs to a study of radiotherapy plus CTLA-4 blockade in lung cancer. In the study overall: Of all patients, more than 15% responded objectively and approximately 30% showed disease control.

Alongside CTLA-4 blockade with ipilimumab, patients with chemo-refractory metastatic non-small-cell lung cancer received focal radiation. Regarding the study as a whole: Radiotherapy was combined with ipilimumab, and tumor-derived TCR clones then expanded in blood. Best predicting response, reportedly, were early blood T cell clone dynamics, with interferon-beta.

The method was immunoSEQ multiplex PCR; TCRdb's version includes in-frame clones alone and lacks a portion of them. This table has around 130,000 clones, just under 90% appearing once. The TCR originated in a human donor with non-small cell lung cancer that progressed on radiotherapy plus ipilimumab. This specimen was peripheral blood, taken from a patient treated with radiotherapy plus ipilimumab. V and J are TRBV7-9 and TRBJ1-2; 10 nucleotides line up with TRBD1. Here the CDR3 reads CASSQGQGETNYGYTF. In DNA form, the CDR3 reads TGTGCCAGCAGCCAAGGACAGGGGGAAACTAACTATGGCTACACCTTC.